This TCR beta chain originates from a study of CD8+ T cells in alopecia areata. Treatment of the sample: oral pan-JAK inhibitor, 5-10 mg twice daily. Individuals with alopecia areata gave both lesional scalp punch biopsies and peripheral blood for collection. V dropped 5 bases and J dropped 3; count of bases not matched to a gene: 5. There are 13 residues in the CDR3. Germline loops: CDR1 SQVTM, CDR2 ANQGSEA. Isolated RNA was reverse transcribed into cDNA used as the sequencing template. Assay: immunoSEQ multiplex PCR; the TCRdb copy retains only in-frame clones and omits some. The sample carries 200,000 to 250,000 clones, approximately 65% recorded once.

The source of this sequence is a human donor with alopecia areata. The specimen was CD4+ T cells sorted from blood, collected between weeks 43 and 45, from a patient treated with tofacitinib. V is TRBV29-1 and J is TRBJ2-7, with 9 bases aligning to TRBD1. The CDR3 sequence: CSVRGTGIYEQYF. The DNA for the CDR3 is TGCAGCGTTAGAGGGACAGGGATCTACGAGCAGTACTTC.